A selection of T cell receptor beta chains follows, all from one sample in a study. TCRdb recomputed calls from the RT-PCR reads with MiXCR, one row per CDR3 protein. The sample carries about 680,000 distinct CDR3 sequences, 14% recorded once. Sequencing was carried out using memory CD4+ T cells from blood. The receptors derive from a female donor in good health, serving as a healthy control. CDR3s include the opening cysteine and the closing phenylalanine or tryptophan. The order of the fields is D gene, clone size, V gene, CDR3 length, J gene, CDR3 protein, CDR3 DNA. D genes are given only for firm matches. Expanded clones are given a class, and other clones once, few, many or no size at all.

D gene: NA
clone size: many
V gene: TRBV7-2
CDR3 length: 15
J gene: TRBJ2-7
CDR3 protein: CASSLSGLGDYEQYF
CDR3 DNA: TGTGCCAGCAGCTTATCGGGGCTGGGCGACTACGAGCAGTACTTC

D gene: TRBD2
clone size: many
V gene: TRBV7-2
CDR3 length: 16
J gene: TRBJ2-7
CDR3 protein: CASSQRDGLAGHEQYF
CDR3 DNA: TGTGCCAGCAGCCAAAGGGATGGACTAGCGGGCCACGAGCAGTACTTC

D gene: NA
clone size: many
V gene: TRBV5-6
CDR3 length: 14
J gene: TRBJ2-3
CDR3 protein: CASSVRGGPNTQYF
CDR3 DNA: TGTGCCAGCAGCGTACGAGGAGGACCTAATACGCAGTATTTT

D gene: NA
clone size: many
V gene: TRBV6-5
CDR3 length: 15
J gene: TRBJ1-5
CDR3 protein: CASSYSAGWDQPQHF
CDR3 DNA: TGTGCCAGCAGTTACTCGGCAGGGTGGGATCAGCCCCAGCATTTT

D gene: NA
clone size: NA
V gene: TRBV5-1
CDR3 length: 14
J gene: TRBJ1-2
CDR3 protein: CASSLSGAAYGYTF
CDR3 DNA: TGCGCCAGCAGCTTATCGGGGGCAGCGTATGGCTACACCTTC

D gene: NA
clone size: many
V gene: TRBV20-1
CDR3 length: 14
J gene: TRBJ1-5
CDR3 protein: CSARGQTSNQPQHF
CDR3 DNA: TGCAGTGCTAGGGGGCAGACTAGCAATCAGCCCCAGCATTTT

D gene: NA
clone size: NA
V gene: TRBV12-3/TRBV12-4
CDR3 length: 14
J gene: TRBJ1-1
CDR3 protein: CASSPQTVNTEAFF
CDR3 DNA: TGTGCCAGCAGTCCCCAGACGGTTAACACTGAAGCTTTCTTT

D gene: TRBD2
clone size: few
V gene: TRBV6-4
CDR3 length: 16
J gene: TRBJ2-7
CDR3 protein: CASSDDGLAGPYEQYF
CDR3 DNA: TGTGCCAGCAGTGACGATGGACTAGCGGGACCCTACGAGCAGTACTTC

D gene: NA
clone size: many
V gene: TRBV29-1
CDR3 length: 14
J gene: TRBJ2-3
CDR3 protein: CSVEQVPSTDTQYF
CDR3 DNA: TGCAGCGTTGAACAGGTCCCTAGCACAGATACGCAGTATTTT

D gene: TRBD1
clone size: few
V gene: TRBV18
CDR3 length: 17
J gene: TRBJ1-4
CDR3 protein: CASSPPGTVATNEKLFF
CDR3 DNA: TGTGCCAGCTCACCACCGGGGACAGTGGCAACTAATGAAAAACTGTTTTTT

D gene: NA
clone size: few
V gene: TRBV18
CDR3 length: 13
J gene: TRBJ1-2
CDR3 protein: CASSPETDYGYTF
CDR3 DNA: TGTGCCAGCTCACCAGAGACCGACTATGGCTACACCTTC

D gene: NA
clone size: many
V gene: TRBV7-3
CDR3 length: 15
J gene: TRBJ2-2
CDR3 protein: CASSLDAGYTGELFF
CDR3 DNA: TGTGCCAGCAGCTTAGACGCGGGTTACACCGGGGAGCTGTTTTTT

D gene: TRBD2
clone size: few
V gene: TRBV29-1
CDR3 length: 12
J gene: TRBJ2-1
CDR3 protein: CSGSGRVDEQFF
CDR3 DNA: TGCAGCGGAAGCGGGAGGGTCGATGAGCAGTTCTTC

D gene: NA
clone size: few
V gene: TRBV7-2
CDR3 length: 14
J gene: TRBJ2-3
CDR3 protein: CASTRGTSTDTQYF
CDR3 DNA: TGTGCCAGCACCCGGGGCACCTCCACAGATACGCAGTATTTT

D gene: NA
clone size: many
V gene: TRBV5-5
CDR3 length: 11
J gene: TRBJ2-7
CDR3 protein: CASSYLYEQYF
CDR3 DNA: TGTGCCAGCAGTTACCTCTACGAGCAGTACTTC

D gene: TRBD2
clone size: NA
V gene: TRBV3-1
CDR3 length: 16
J gene: TRBJ2-1
CDR3 protein: CASSPKRGGTYNEQFF
CDR3 DNA: TGTGCCAGCAGCCCGAAGCGGGGGGGAACCTACAATGAGCAGTTCTTC

D gene: NA
clone size: many
V gene: TRBV10-3
CDR3 length: 13
J gene: TRBJ1-1
CDR3 protein: CAISGDRSGEAFF
CDR3 DNA: TGTGCCATCAGTGGGGACCGTTCGGGTGAAGCTTTCTTT

D gene: NA
clone size: NA
V gene: TRBV27
CDR3 length: 17
J gene: TRBJ2-7
CDR3 protein: CASSLLPPGTAHYEQYF
CDR3 DNA: TGTGCCAGCAGTTTACTCCCACCGGGGACGGCACACTACGAGCAGTACTTC

D gene: NA
clone size: few
V gene: TRBV24-1
CDR3 length: 15
J gene: TRBJ2-5
CDR3 protein: CATSDLEGSTETQYF
CDR3 DNA: TGTGCCACCAGTGATTTGGAGGGGAGTACGGAGACCCAGTACTTC

D gene: TRBD1
clone size: NA
V gene: TRBV5-1
CDR3 length: 15
J gene: TRBJ1-4
CDR3 protein: CASSEQGARNEKLFF
CDR3 DNA: TGCGCCAGCAGTGAACAGGGGGCCAGAAATGAAAAACTGTTTTTT

D gene: NA
clone size: few
V gene: TRBV7-3
CDR3 length: 17
J gene: TRBJ2-2
CDR3 protein: CASSLGVDSVNTGELFF
CDR3 DNA: TGTGCCAGCAGCTTAGGTGTCGATAGCGTCAACACCGGGGAGCTGTTTTTT

D gene: NA
clone size: few
V gene: TRBV6-6
CDR3 length: 12
J gene: TRBJ1-5
CDR3 protein: CASSGDDQPQHF
CDR3 DNA: TGTGCCAGCAGCGGGGACGATCAGCCCCAGCATTTT

D gene: TRBD1
clone size: few
V gene: TRBV6-1
CDR3 length: 19
J gene: TRBJ2-7
CDR3 protein: CASIDLPGQGAFDLNEQYF
CDR3 DNA: TGTGCCAGCATCGACCTGCCGGGACAGGGGGCCTTCGATTTGAACGAGCAGTACTTC

D gene: NA
clone size: many
V gene: TRBV5-1
CDR3 length: 14
J gene: TRBJ1-1
CDR3 protein: CASSRFTVNTEAFF
CDR3 DNA: TGCGCCAGCAGCCGATTCACAGTGAACACTGAAGCTTTCTTT

D gene: NA
clone size: few
V gene: TRBV4-1
CDR3 length: 14
J gene: TRBJ2-3
CDR3 protein: CASSRDGGTDTQYF
CDR3 DNA: TGCGCCAGCAGCCGGGATGGAGGAACAGATACGCAGTATTTT

D gene: NA
clone size: NA
V gene: TRBV12-3/TRBV12-4
CDR3 length: 13
J gene: TRBJ2-5
CDR3 protein: CASSSQSKQTQYF
CDR3 DNA: TGTGCCAGCAGTTCCCAATCCAAACAGACCCAGTACTTC

D gene: TRBD1
clone size: few
V gene: TRBV6-6
CDR3 length: 14
J gene: TRBJ1-2
CDR3 protein: CASLNSDREGGYTF
CDR3 DNA: TGTGCCAGCCTGAACTCGGACAGGGAGGGTGGCTACACCTTC

D gene: NA
clone size: few
V gene: TRBV18
CDR3 length: 13
J gene: TRBJ1-1
CDR3 protein: CASFDSMNTEAFF
CDR3 DNA: TGTGCCAGCTTCGACAGTATGAACACTGAAGCTTTCTTT

D gene: NA
clone size: few
V gene: TRBV7-2
CDR3 length: 14
J gene: TRBJ1-1
CDR3 protein: CASSLGRQNTEAFF
CDR3 DNA: TGTGCCAGCAGCTTAGGCAGGCAGAACACTGAAGCTTTCTTT

D gene: TRBD1
clone size: few
V gene: TRBV5-1
CDR3 length: 15
J gene: TRBJ2-1
CDR3 protein: CASSVTGTGHNEQFF
CDR3 DNA: TGCGCCAGCAGCGTGACCGGGACAGGGCACAATGAGCAGTTCTTC

D gene: NA
clone size: many
V gene: TRBV6-5
CDR3 length: 14
J gene: TRBJ1-1
CDR3 protein: CASSYGTTLGEAFF
CDR3 DNA: TGTGCCAGCAGTTACGGGACAACTCTCGGTGAAGCTTTCTTT

D gene: NA
clone size: NA
V gene: TRBV4-3
CDR3 length: 16
J gene: TRBJ2-3
CDR3 protein: CASSQDPRPPPDTQYF
CDR3 DNA: TGCGCCAGCAGCCAAGATCCGAGACCCCCCCCCGATACGCAGTATTTT

D gene: NA
clone size: few
V gene: TRBV5-5
CDR3 length: 16
J gene: TRBJ1-1
CDR3 protein: CASSLRWGVENTEAFF
CDR3 DNA: TGTGCCAGCAGCTTGCGTTGGGGGGTGGAGAACACTGAAGCTTTCTTT

D gene: TRBD1
clone size: NA
V gene: TRBV6-2/TRBV6-3
CDR3 length: 15
J gene: TRBJ2-1
CDR3 protein: CASRGRRQGSDEQFF
CDR3 DNA: TGTGCCAGCAGGGGCCGGCGACAGGGGTCGGATGAGCAGTTCTTC

D gene: TRBD1
clone size: many
V gene: TRBV20-1
CDR3 length: 13
J gene: TRBJ2-5
CDR3 protein: CSAPGTGGETQYF
CDR3 DNA: TGCAGTGCTCCCGGGACAGGAGGAGAGACCCAGTACTTC

D gene: NA
clone size: NA
V gene: TRBV28
CDR3 length: 14
J gene: TRBJ2-2
CDR3 protein: CASTPPAMTGELFF
CDR3 DNA: TGTGCCAGCACCCCCCCAGCCATGACCGGGGAGCTGTTTTTT

D gene: NA
clone size: NA
V gene: TRBV15
CDR3 length: 13
J gene: TRBJ2-1
CDR3 protein: CATSRERDNEQFF
CDR3 DNA: TGTGCCACCAGCAGAGAGCGGGATAATGAGCAGTTCTTC

D gene: TRBD1
clone size: NA
V gene: TRBV5-1
CDR3 length: 13
J gene: TRBJ1-6
CDR3 protein: CASSGRQGLSLHF
CDR3 DNA: TGCGCCAGCAGCGGGAGACAGGGGTTATCCCTCCACTTT

D gene: NA
clone size: few
V gene: TRBV7-2
CDR3 length: 11
J gene: TRBJ2-3
CDR3 protein: CASSPGVTQYF
CDR3 DNA: TGTGCCAGCAGCCCCGGGGTTACGCAGTATTTT

D gene: NA
clone size: few
V gene: TRBV5-1
CDR3 length: 14
J gene: TRBJ2-3
CDR3 protein: CASKPGHDTDTQYF
CDR3 DNA: TGCGCCAGTAAACCGGGCCACGACACAGATACGCAGTATTTT

D gene: NA
clone size: NA
V gene: TRBV11-2
CDR3 length: 14
J gene: TRBJ2-2
CDR3 protein: CASSLIRGSGELFF
CDR3 DNA: TGTGCCAGCAGCTTAATACGGGGGTCCGGGGAGCTGTTTTTT

D gene: TRBD2
clone size: NA
V gene: TRBV11-2
CDR3 length: 15
J gene: TRBJ2-5
CDR3 protein: CASSSIAGATETQYF
CDR3 DNA: TGTGCCAGCAGCTCCATAGCGGGAGCGACAGAGACCCAGTACTTC